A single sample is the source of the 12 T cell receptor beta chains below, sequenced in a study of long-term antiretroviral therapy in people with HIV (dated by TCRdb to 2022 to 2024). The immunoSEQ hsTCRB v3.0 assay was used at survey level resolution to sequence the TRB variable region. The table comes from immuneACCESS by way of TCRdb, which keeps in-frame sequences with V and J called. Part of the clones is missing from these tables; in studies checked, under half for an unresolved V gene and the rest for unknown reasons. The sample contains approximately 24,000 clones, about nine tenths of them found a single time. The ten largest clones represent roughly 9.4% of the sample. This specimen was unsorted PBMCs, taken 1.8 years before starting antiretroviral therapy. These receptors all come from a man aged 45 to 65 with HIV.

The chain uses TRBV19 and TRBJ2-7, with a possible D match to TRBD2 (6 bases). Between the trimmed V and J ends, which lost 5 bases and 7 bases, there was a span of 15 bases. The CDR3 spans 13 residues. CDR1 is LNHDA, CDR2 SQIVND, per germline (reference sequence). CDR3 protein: CASSDGGIGEQYF. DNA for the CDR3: TGTGCCAGTAGTGATGGGGGGATTGGTGAGCAGTACTTC.

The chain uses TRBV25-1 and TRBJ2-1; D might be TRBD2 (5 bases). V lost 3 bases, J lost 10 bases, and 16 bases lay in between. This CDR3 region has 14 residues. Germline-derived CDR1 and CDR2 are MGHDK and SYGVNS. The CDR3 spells CASSDTAEAREQFF. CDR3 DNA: TGTGCCAGCAGTGATACCGCGGAGGCACGAGAGCAGTTCTTC.

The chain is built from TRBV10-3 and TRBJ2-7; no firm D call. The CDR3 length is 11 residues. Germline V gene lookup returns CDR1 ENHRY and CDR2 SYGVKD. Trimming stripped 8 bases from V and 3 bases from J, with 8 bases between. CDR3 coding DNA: TGTGCCATCGGCCCCCACTACGAGCAGTACTTC. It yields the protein CAIGPHYEQYF.

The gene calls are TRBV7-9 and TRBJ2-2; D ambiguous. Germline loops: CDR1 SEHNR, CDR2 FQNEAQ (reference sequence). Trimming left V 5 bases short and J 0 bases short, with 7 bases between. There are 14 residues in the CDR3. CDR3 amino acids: CASSPTANTGELFF. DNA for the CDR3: TGTGCCAGCAGCCCAACAGCGAACACCGGGGAGCTGTTTTTT.

CDR3 coding DNA: TGCGCCAGCAGCTTGGAATCTTACGGCTACACCTTC. Translation: CASSLESYGYTF. The rearrangement links TRBV5-1 to TRBJ1-2; unclear D gene. V was cut by 0 bases and J by 8 bases, with 8 bases left in between. The CDR3 totals 12 residues. The germline gives CDR1 SGHRS, CDR2 YFSETQ.

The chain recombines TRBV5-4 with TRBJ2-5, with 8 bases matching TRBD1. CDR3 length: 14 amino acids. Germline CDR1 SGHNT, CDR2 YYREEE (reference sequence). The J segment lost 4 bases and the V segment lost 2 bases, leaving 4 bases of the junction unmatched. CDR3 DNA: TGTGCCAGCAGCTTCAGAGGACAGGGAGAGACCCAGTACTTC. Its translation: CASSFRGQGETQYF.

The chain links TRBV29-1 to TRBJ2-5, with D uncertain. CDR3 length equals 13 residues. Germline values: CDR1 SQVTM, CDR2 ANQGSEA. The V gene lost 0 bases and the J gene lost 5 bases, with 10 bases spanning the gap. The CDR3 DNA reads TGCAGCGTTGAAGATTATGGTGCGGAGACCCAGTACTTC. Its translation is CSVEDYGAETQYF.

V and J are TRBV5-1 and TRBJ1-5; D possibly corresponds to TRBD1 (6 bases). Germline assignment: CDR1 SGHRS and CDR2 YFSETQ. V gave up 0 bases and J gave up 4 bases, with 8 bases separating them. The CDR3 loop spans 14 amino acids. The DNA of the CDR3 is TGCGCCAGCAGCTTGGGCAGGGGTAATCAGCCCCAGCATTTT. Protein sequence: CASSLGRGNQPQHF.

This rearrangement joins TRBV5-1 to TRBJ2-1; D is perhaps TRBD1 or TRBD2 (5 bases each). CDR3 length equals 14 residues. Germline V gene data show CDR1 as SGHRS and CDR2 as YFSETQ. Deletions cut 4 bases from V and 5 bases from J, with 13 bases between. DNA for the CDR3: TGCGCCAGCAGCATCATGGGACGGAACAATGAGCAGTTCTTC. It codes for CASSIMGRNNEQFF.

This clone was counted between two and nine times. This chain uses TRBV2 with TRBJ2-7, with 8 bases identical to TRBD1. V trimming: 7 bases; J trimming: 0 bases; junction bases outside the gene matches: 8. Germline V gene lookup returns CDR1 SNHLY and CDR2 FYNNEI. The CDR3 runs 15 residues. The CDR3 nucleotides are TGTGCCAGCACCAGGGACAGGTTGAGCTCCTACGAGCAGTACTTC. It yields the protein CASTRDRLSSYEQYF.

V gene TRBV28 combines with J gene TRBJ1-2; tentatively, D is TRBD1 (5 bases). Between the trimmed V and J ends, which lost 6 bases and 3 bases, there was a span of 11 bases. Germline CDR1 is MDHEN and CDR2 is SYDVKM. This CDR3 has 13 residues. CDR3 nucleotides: TGTGCCAGCAGGCAAGACAGCTACTATGGCTACACCTTC. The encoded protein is CASRQDSYYGYTF.

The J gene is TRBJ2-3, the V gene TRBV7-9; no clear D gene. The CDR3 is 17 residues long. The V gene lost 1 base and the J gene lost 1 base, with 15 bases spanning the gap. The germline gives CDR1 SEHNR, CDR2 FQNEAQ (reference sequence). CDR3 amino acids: CASSLGYTLWGTDTQYF. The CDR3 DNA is TGTGCCAGCAGCTTAGGTTACACTCTTTGGGGCACAGATACGCAGTATTTT.